This T cell receptor beta chain appears in the sequencing data of a study of monozygotic twins with inflammatory bowel disease. As regards this clonotype: The antigen remains unidentified.

Whole-study findings and limits: By inverse Simpson index, TCRbeta diversity was lower in IBD patients than in healthy co-twins.

TCRdb re-called the 5' RACE reads; every CDR3 protein appears as one record, without DNA. The ten top clones account for 1.5% to 2%, within a sample of a few hundred thousand distinct CDR3 sequences. The germline gives CDR1 DFQATT, CDR2 SNEGSKA (reference sequence). This CDR3 has 15 residues. Source material: blood. The chain recombines TRBV20-1 with TRBJ2-1; as DNA is missing, the TRBD2 call by TCRdb cannot be tested. The receptor was isolated from a human donor with ulcerative colitis or Crohn's disease, or a healthy co-twin of an affected twin (not recorded which). CDR3 amino acids: CSARDPGLAFSREFF.